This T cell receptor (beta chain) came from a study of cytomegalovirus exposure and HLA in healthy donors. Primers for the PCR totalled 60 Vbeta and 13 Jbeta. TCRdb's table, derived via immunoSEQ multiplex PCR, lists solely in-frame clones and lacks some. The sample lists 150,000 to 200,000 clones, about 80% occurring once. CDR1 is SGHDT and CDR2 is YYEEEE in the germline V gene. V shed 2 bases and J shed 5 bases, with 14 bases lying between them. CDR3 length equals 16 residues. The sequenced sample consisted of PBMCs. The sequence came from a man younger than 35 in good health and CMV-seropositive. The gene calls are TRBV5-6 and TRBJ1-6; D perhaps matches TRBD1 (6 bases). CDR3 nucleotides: TGTGCCAGCAGCTTAGATGGGACACCAAATAATTCACCCCTCCACTTT. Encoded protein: CASSLDGTPNNSPLHF.